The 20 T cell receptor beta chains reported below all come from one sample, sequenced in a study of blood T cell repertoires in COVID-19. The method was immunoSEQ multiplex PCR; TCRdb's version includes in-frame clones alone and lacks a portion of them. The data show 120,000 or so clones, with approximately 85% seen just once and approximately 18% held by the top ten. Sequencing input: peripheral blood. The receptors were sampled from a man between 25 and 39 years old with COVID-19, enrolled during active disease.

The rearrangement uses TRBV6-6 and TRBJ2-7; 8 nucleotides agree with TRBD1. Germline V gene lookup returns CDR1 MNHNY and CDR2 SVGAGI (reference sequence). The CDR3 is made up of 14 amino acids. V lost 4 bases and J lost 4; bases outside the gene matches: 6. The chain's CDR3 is CASSLTGGSYEQYF. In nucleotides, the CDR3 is TGTGCCAGCAGTTTAACAGGGGGGTCTTACGAGCAGTACTTC.

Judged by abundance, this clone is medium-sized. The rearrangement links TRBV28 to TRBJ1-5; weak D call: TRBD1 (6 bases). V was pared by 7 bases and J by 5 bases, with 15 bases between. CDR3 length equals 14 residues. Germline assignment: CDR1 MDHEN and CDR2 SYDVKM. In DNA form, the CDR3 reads TGTGCCAGCACAAACAGGGCCCCCCATCAGCCCCAGCATTTT. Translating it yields CASTNRAPHQPQHF.

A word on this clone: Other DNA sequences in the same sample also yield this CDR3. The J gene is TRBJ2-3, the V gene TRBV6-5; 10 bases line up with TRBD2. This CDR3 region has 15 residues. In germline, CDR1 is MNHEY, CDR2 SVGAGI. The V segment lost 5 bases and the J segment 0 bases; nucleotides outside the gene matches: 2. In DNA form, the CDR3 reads TGTGCCAGCAGTCTAGCGGGGGAGAGCACAGATACGCAGTATTTT. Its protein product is CASSLAGESTDTQYF.

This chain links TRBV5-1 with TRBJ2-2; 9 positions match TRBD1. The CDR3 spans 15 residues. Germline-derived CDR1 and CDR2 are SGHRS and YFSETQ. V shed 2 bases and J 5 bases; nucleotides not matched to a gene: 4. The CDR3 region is CASSLTGGVTGELFF. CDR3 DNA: TGCGCCAGCAGCTTAACAGGGGGCGTGACCGGGGAGCTGTTTTTT.

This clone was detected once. CDR3 loop: CASSRKGGGNQETQYF. As DNA, the CDR3 is TGCGCCAGCAGCCGAAAAGGGGGGGGTAACCAAGAGACCCAGTACTTC. The chain links TRBV4-1 to TRBJ2-5; TRBD2 might be the D (7 bases). V was cut by 4 bases and J by 0 bases, with 15 bases left in between. From germline, CDR1 is MGHRA and CDR2 YSYEKL. CDR3 length: 16 amino acids.

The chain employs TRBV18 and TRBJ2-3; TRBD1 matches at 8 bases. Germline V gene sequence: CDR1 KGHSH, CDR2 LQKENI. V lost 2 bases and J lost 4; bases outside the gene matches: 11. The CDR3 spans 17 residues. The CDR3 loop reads CASSPGRGQGAADTQYF. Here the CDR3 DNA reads TGTGCCAGCTCACCAGGGCGAGGACAGGGAGCCGCAGATACGCAGTATTTT.

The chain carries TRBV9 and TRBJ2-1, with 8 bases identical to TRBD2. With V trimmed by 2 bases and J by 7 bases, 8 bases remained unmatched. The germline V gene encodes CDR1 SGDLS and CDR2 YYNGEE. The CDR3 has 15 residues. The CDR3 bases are TGTGCCAGCAGCGTTAGACACGGGAGGGAAAATGAGCAGTTCTTC. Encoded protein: CASSVRHGRENEQFF.

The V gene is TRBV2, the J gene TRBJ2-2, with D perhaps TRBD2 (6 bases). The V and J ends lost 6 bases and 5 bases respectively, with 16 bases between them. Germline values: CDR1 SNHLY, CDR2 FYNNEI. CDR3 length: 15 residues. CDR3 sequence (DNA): TGTGCCAGCAGGAAACACGGAGGGAGTACCGGGGAGCTGTTTTTT. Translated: CASRKHGGSTGELFF.

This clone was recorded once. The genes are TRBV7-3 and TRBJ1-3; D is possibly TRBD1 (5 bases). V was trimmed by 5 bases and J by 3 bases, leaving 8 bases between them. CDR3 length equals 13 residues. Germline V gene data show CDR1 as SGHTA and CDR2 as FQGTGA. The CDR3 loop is CASSPQGGNTIYF. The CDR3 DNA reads TGTGCCAGCAGCCCCCAGGGTGGAAACACCATATATTTT.

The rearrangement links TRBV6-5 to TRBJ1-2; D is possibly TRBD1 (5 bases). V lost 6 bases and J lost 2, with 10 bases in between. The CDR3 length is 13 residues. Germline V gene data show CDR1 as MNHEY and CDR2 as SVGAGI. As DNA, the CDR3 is TGTGCCAGCAGCCCGGACATCAACTATGGCTACACCTTC. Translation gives CASSPDINYGYTF.

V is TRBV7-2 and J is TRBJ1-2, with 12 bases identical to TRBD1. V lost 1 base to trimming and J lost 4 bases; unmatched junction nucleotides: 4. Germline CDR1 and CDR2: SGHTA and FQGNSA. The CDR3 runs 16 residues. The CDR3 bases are TGTGCCAGCAGCTTAGTAGGGACAGGGGGCATCTATGGCTACACCTTC. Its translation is CASSLVGTGGIYGYTF.

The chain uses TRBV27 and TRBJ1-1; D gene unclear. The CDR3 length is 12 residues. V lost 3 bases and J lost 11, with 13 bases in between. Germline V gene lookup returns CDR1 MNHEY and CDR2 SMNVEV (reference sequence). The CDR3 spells CASSFRGAVAFF. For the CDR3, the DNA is TGTGCCAGCAGTTTTAGAGGTGCCGTGGCTTTCTTT.

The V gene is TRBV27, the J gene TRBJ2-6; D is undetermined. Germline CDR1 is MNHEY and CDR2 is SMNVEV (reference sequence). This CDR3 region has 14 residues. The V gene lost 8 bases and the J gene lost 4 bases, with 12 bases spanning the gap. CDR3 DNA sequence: TGTGCCAGCGGTTGGGCATTGGGGGCCAACGTCCTGACTTTC. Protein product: CASGWALGANVLTF.

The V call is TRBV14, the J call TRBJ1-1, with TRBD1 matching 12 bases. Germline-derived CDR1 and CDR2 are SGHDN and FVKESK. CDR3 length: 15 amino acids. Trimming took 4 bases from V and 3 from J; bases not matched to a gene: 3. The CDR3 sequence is CASSRGDRGHTEAFF. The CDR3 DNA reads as TGTGCCAGCAGCCGAGGGGACAGGGGGCACACTGAAGCTTTCTTT. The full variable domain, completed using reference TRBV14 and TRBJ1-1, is EAGVTQFPSHSVIEKGQTVTLRCDPISGHDNLYWYRRVMGKEIKFLLHFVKESKQDESGMPNNRFLAERTGGTYSTLKVQPAELEDSGVYFCASSRGDRGHTEAFFGQGTRLTVV.

The CDR3 DNA follows: TGTGCCAGCAGTTCAAATCCGGGACTAGCGGGGGTGTGGGGCACAGATACGCAGTATTTT. It yields the protein CASSSNPGLAGVWGTDTQYF. The gene calls are TRBV6-2 or TRBV6-3 and TRBJ2-3, with 14 bases aligning to TRBD2. Trimming cost V 4 bases and J 1 base; bases outside gene matches: 13. Per germline, CDR1 MNHEY and CDR2 SVGEGT. The CDR3 length is 20 residues.

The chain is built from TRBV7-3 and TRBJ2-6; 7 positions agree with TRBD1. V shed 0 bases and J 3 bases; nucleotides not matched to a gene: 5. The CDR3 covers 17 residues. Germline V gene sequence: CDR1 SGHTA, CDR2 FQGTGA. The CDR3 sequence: CASSLTTTGVGANVLTF. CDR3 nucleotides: TGTGCCAGCAGCTTAACGACCACAGGGGTTGGGGCCAACGTCCTGACTTTC.

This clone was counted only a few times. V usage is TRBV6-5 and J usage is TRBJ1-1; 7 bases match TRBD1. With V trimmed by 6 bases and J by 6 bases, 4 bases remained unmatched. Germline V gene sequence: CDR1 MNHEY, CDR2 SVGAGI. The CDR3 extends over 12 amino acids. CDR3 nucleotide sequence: TGTGCCAGCAGGACAGGGTTTTCTGAAGCTTTCTTT. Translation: CASRTGFSEAFF.

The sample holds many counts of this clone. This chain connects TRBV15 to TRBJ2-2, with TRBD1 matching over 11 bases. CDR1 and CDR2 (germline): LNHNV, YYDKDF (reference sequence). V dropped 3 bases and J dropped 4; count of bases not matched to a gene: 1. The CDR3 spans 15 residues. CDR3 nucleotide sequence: TGTGCCACCAGCAGGGACAGGGGGCGCACCGGGGAGCTGTTTTTT. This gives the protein CATSRDRGRTGELFF.

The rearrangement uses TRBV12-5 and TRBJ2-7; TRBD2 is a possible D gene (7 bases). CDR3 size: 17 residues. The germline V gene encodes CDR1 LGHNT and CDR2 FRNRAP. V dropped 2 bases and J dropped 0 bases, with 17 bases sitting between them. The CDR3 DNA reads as TGTGCTAGTGGTTTGAAGGGGGGGGCGGCCGACTCCTACGAGCAGTACTTC. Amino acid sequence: CASGLKGGAADSYEQYF.

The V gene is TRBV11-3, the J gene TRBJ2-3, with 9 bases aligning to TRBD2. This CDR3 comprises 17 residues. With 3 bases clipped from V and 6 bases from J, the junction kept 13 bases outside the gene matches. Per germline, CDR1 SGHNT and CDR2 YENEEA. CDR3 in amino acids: CASSFPLAGESGDTQYF. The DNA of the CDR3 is TGTGCCAGCAGCTTCCCCTTAGCGGGGGAGTCCGGGGATACGCAGTATTTT.